This TCR beta chain was identified in a study of cytomegalovirus exposure and HLA in healthy donors. Findings of the study overall: Later on, a genetic analysis was performed. It linked a missense variant in DCLRE1C with V- and J-gene trimming of TCR beta. TCR beta chains numbering some 150 were designated cytomegalovirus-associated.

The PCR used 60 Vbeta and 13 Jbeta primers. The assay was immunoSEQ multiplex PCR, and TCRdb's table has in-frame clones only and misses some. Here the sample spans more than 90,000 clones, 76% being singletons. This CDR3 spans 15 amino acids. The germline V gene encodes CDR1 SEHNR and CDR2 FQNEAQ (reference sequence). The V end lost 5 bases, the J end lost 1 base, and 11 bases lay between the germline ends. In regard to this clone: The target antigen is unknown.

The receptor's source is a man between 45 and 60 years old in good health and CMV-seropositive. The rearrangement joins TRBV7-9 to TRBJ2-2; TRBD2 might be the D (5 bases). Input material: PBMCs. The CDR3 reads CASSPTGVNTGELFF. The CDR3 region has the DNA TGTGCCAGCAGCCCGACCGGGGTGAACACCGGGGAGCTGTTTTTT.